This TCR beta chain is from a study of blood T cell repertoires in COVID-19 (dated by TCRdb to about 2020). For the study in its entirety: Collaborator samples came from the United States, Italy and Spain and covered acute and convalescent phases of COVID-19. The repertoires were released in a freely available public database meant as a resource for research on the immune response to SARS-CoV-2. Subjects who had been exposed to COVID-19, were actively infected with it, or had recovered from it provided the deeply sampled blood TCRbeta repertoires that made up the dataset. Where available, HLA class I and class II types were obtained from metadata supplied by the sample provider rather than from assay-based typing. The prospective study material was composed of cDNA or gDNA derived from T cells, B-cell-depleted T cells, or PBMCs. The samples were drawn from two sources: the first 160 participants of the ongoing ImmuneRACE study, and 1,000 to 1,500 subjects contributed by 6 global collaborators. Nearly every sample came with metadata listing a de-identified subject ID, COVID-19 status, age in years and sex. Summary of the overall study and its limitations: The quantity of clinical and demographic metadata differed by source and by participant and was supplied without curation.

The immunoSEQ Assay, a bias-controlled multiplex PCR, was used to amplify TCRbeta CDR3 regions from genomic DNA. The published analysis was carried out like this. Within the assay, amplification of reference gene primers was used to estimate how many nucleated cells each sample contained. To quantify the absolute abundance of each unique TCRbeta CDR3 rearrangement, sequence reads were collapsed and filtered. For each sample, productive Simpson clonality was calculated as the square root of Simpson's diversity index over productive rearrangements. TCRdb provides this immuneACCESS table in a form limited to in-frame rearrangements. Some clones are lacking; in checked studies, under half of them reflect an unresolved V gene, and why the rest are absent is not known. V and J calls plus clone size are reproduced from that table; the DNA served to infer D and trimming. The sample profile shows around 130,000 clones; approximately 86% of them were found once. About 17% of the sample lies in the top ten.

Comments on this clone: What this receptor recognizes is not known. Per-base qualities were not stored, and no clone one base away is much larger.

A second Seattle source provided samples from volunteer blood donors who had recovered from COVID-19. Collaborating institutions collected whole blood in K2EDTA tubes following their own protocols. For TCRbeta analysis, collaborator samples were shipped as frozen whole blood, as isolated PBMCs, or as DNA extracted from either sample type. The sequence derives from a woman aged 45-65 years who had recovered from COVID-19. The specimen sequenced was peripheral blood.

The DNA sequence reads TGTGCCAGCAGCCAGTCACGGGAGCAGTACTTC. This translates into CASSQSREQYF. The V and J segments used are TRBV3-1 (or the pseudogene TRBV3-2) and TRBJ2-7; no D segment can be confidently identified. The germline ends are 7 bases apart after V is trimmed by 3 bases and J by 7 bases. As encoded in the germline V gene (reference sequence), CDR1 is LGHDT while CDR2 is YNNKEL. From cysteine to phenylalanine, the CDR3 is 11 amino acids long. CDR3 DNA only is kept here, 33 bases in frame from base 1.